The sequence of this TCR beta chain was determined in a study of beta chain features in type 1 diabetes. General study points: Type 1 diabetes patients had fewer VDJ junction insertions and more deletions. Over-representation of high TCR-expressing cells was a possible consequence of cDNA sequencing. Researchers report that Type 1 diabetes patients had moderately but significantly shorter TCRB CDR3s across all four CD4+ subsets. Compared to healthy donors, patients appeared to have naive, central memory and Treg TCRB repertoires that were more alike.

Details on this clone: Its target is not known.

The V gene end was trimmed by 4 bases and the J gene end by 2 bases; junction bases not matched to a gene: 3. Germline loops: CDR1 SGHRS, CDR2 YFSETQ. The CDR3 is made up of 15 amino acids. The investigators reverse transcribed all of the isolated RNA, so they sequenced expressed TCRB transcripts. The protocol was immunoSEQ multiplex PCR, while the TCRdb copy is restricted to in-frame clones and leaves out a portion. The sample records 600,000 to 650,000 clones, roughly 16% being singletons. Sequencing was done on a sample of naive CD4+ T cells from blood. The TCR sequence derives from a man aged 18 to 35 in good health. V usage is TRBV5-1 and J usage is TRBJ2-3; TRBD2 matches at 11 bases. CDR3 nucleotides: TGCGCCAGCAGCACGACTAGCGGGATCACAGATACGCAGTATTTT. As protein: CASSTTSGITDTQYF.